Listed below are T cell receptor beta chains from one sample, sequenced in a study of shared clonotypes between healthy human individuals. Generated by immunoSEQ multiplex PCR, the TCRdb table keeps only in-frame clones and is missing some. The data contain about 710,000 clones, 72% of them singletons. Sequenced input: memory CD4+ T cells sorted from blood. These receptors all stem from a young woman in good health. Each CDR3 is given with its conserved first and last residue. The order of the fields is D gene, V gene, J gene, clone size, CDR3 length, CDR3 protein, CDR3 DNA. A D gene is named only where the DNA matches it firmly. Expanded clones are given a class, and other clones once, few, many or no size at all.

TRBD2	TRBV28	TRBJ2-7	-	15	CASSLRTSGTYEQYF	TGTGCCAGCAGCCTTAGGACTAGCGGCACCTACGAGCAGTACTTC
-	TRBV6-1	TRBJ2-7	-	14	CASSFNTGSYEQYF	TGTGCCAGCAGTTTTAACACAGGGTCCTACGAGCAGTACTTC
TRBD2	TRBV5-1	TRBJ2-5	few	14	CASGGGLAEETQYF	TGCGCCAGTGGTGGCGGACTAGCAGAAGAGACCCAGTACTTC
TRBD2	TRBV6-9	TRBJ2-7	few	13	CASKREHSYEQYF	TGTGCCAGCAAGCGGGAACACTCCTACGAGCAGTACTTC
TRBD2	TRBV5-1	TRBJ2-1	few	15	CASSPSSGGYNEQFF	TGCGCCAGCTCGCCCTCTAGCGGGGGTTACAATGAGCAGTTCTTC
-	TRBV2	TRBJ2-1	few	14	CASSWTAGPSEQFF	TGTGCCAGCAGCTGGACAGCTGGACCCAGTGAGCAGTTCTTC
-	TRBV28	TRBJ2-7	-	11	CASTEEDEQYF	TGTGCCAGCACCGAGGAGGACGAGCAGTACTTC
-	TRBV19	TRBJ2-3	few	13	CASSRDSTDTQYF	TGTGCCAGTAGTAGGGACAGCACAGATACGCAGTATTTT
TRBD2	TRBV18	TRBJ2-3	-	18	CASSLATTASGTTDTQYF	TGTGCCAGCTCTCTAGCAACCACGGCTAGCGGGACGACAGATACGCAGTATTTT
TRBD2	TRBV9	TRBJ2-1	-	16	CASSRRTSGRMNEQFF	TGTGCCAGCAGCAGGCGGACTAGCGGGAGAATGAATGAGCAGTTCTTC
TRBD1	TRBV30	TRBJ1-4	-	15	CAWSVAQGANEKLFF	TGTGCCTGGAGTGTCGCGCAGGGGGCTAATGAAAAACTGTTTTTT
TRBD1	TRBV27	TRBJ2-2	few	16	CASSTRQGTNTGELFF	TGTGCCAGCTCCACCCGACAGGGGACAAACACCGGGGAGCTGTTTTTT
-	TRBV7-2	TRBJ2-5	-	16	CASSLVSLVFRETQYF	TGTGCCAGCAGCTTAGTAAGCCTAGTTTTTAGGGAGACCCAGTACTTC
TRBD1	TRBV28	TRBJ2-7	-	12	CASSPQGTEQYF	TGTGCCAGCAGCCCACAGGGGACCGAGCAGTACTTC
TRBD2	TRBV7-8	TRBJ2-7	-	14	CASSLEGGSYEQYF	TGTGCCAGCAGCTTAGAAGGCGGGAGTTACGAGCAGTACTTC
-	TRBV10-1	TRBJ2-7	-	12	CASSISSYEQYF	TGCGCCAGCAGTATTTCGTCCTACGAGCAGTACTTC
-	TRBV5-1	TRBJ1-3	-	14	CASSPGTEGNTIYF	TGCGCCAGCAGCCCCGGGACGGAGGGAAACACCATATATTTT
TRBD2	TRBV28	TRBJ2-5	-	17	CASSHPLGTSGKETQYF	TGTGCCAGCAGTCACCCCCTCGGGACTAGCGGGAAAGAGACCCAGTACTTC
TRBD2	TRBV9	TRBJ2-2	-	16	CASSVSTSGSTGELFF	TGTGCCAGCAGCGTAAGTACTAGCGGGAGCACCGGGGAGCTGTTTTTT
-	TRBV7-8	TRBJ2-3	-	12	CASSLGRDTQYF	TGTGCCAGCAGCTTAGGGAGGGATACGCAGTATTTT
TRBD1	TRBV19	TRBJ2-1	once	13	CASSTGTDNEQFF	TGTGCCAGTAGTACAGGGACAGACAATGAGCAGTTCTTC
-	TRBV28	TRBJ1-1	-	13	CASRFPGASEAFF	TGTGCCAGCCGCTTTCCGGGGGCCTCTGAAGCTTTCTTT
TRBD2	TRBV27	TRBJ2-7	-	14	CATTRLAGSYEQYF	TGTGCCACAACTCGACTAGCGGGTTCCTACGAGCAGTACTTC
TRBD1	TRBV29-1	TRBJ1-1	-	17	CSVEYGTGAWGNTEAFF	TGCAGCGTTGAGTACGGGACAGGGGCATGGGGTAACACTGAAGCTTTCTTT
-	TRBV7-8	TRBJ1-1	-	17	CASSLAGRLSLNTEAFF	TGTGCCAGCAGCTTAGCGGGACGGCTTAGCCTGAACACTGAAGCTTTCTTT
-	TRBV13	TRBJ2-2	-	16	CASSQNTLTDTGELFF	TGTGCCAGCAGCCAAAACACATTGACGGACACCGGGGAGCTGTTTTTT
-	TRBV7-9	TRBJ2-6	-	15	CASSNRSSGANVLTF	TGTGCCAGCTCGAACAGGTCCTCTGGGGCCAACGTCCTGACTTTC
-	TRBV4-2	TRBJ2-2	-	14	CASSQEEGSGELFF	TGTGCCAGCAGCCAAGAGGAGGGGTCCGGGGAGCTGTTTTTT
-	TRBV6-5	TRBJ2-5	-	11	CASSYSETQYF	TGTGCCAGCAGTTATTCGGAGACCCAGTACTTC
-	TRBV12-2	TRBJ1-1	-	16	CASRLATGCEDTEAFF	TGTGCAAGTCGCTTAGCGACAGGGTGTGAGGACACTGAAGCTTTCTTT
-	TRBV19	TRBJ2-3	-	14	CASRTAGNTDTQYF	TGTGCCAGTAGGACGGCAGGGAACACAGATACGCAGTATTTT
TRBD2	TRBV28	TRBJ2-3	-	14	CASSTGGGTDTQYF	TGTGCCAGCAGTACGGGAGGGGGAACAGATACGCAGTATTTT
-	TRBV19	TRBJ2-7	-	12	CASTQPPGEQYF	TGTGCCAGTACCCAGCCACCCGGGGAGCAGTACTTC
-	TRBV7-8	TRBJ1-1	once	14	CASSLQGLNTEAFF	TGTGCCAGCAGCTTACAGGGATTGAACACTGAAGCTTTCTTT
TRBD2	TRBV7-9	TRBJ2-5	-	15	CASSLTSGREETQYF	TGTGCCAGCAGCCTGACTAGCGGGAGGGAGGAGACCCAGTACTTC
-	TRBV28	TRBJ1-5	-	15	CASRYGTSSNQPQHF	TGTGCCAGCAGATACGGGACAAGTAGCAATCAGCCCCAGCATTTT
-	TRBV28	TRBJ2-5	-	15	CASNSGPQVQETQYF	TGTGCCAGCAACTCCGGGCCCCAGGTCCAAGAGACCCAGTACTTC
-	TRBV6-4	TRBJ2-5	many	15	CASRGMDSSEETQYF	TGTGCCAGCAGGGGGATGGACTCCTCGGAAGAGACCCAGTACTTC
TRBD2	TRBV15	TRBJ2-7	-	15	CATSLGLAGAYEQYF	TGTGCCACCAGCCTGGGACTAGCGGGAGCCTACGAGCAGTACTTC
TRBD2	TRBV19	TRBJ2-3	-	20	CASSMGSASAGVFGADTQYF	TGTGCCAGTAGTATGGGCTCAGCTTCAGCGGGAGTTTTTGGAGCAGATACGCAGTATTTT